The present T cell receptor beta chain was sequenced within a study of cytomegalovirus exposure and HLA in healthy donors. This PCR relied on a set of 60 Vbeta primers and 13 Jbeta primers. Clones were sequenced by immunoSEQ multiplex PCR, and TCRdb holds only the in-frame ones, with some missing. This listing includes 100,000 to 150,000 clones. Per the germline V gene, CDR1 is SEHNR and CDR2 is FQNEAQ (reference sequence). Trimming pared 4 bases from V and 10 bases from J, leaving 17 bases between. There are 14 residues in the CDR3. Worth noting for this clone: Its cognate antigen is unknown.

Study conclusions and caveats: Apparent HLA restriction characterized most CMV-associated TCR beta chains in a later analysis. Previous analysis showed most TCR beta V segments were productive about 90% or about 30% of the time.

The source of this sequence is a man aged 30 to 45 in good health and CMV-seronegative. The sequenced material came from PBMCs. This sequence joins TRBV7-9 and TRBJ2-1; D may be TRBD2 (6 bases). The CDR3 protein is CASSSRTTFREQFF. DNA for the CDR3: TGTGCCAGCAGCTCCCGGACTACGTTCAGAGAGCAGTTCTTC.